This T cell receptor (beta chain) was identified in a study of Ad26.COV2.S vaccination and SARS-CoV-2 variants. Study-level findings and limits: TCR breadth and depth analyses may have underestimated total T cell responses. Substantial response breadth was reportedly seen for spike-specific CD8+ and CD4+ T cells after vaccination.

The sample's treatment: about 20 received Ad26.COV2.S at low or high dose, single or two shots; five or six received placebo; per-sample allocation not given. Repertoires come from day 63 after the first vaccine or placebo injection. Generated by immunoSEQ multiplex PCR, the TCRdb table keeps only in-frame clones and is missing some. This repertoire shows roughly 390,000 clones, approximately 86% found once; its top ten account for roughly 3.2%. Worth noting for this clone: Its cognate antigen is unknown.

The source of this sequence is a person between 18 and 59 years old who received the Ad26.COV2.S COVID-19 vaccine or a placebo. The specimen comprised peripheral blood, sampled in a trial of Ad26.COV2.S vaccine versus placebo.

CDR3 sequence: CASKTDNTEAFF. The DNA of the CDR3 is TGTGCCAGTAAAACAGACAACACTGAAGCTTTCTTT. The chain couples TRBV5-4 to TRBJ1-1; unclear D gene. This CDR3 has 12 residues. Germline V gene sequence: CDR1 SGHNT, CDR2 YYREEE (reference sequence). Trimming shortened V by 8 bases and J by 2 bases, and 10 bases separated the two germline ends.